These T cell receptor beta chains were read from a single sample in a study of T cell responses to AZD1222 COVID-19 vaccine. Some clones are missing from TCRdb's copy, which holds only in-frame ones; the method was immunoSEQ multiplex PCR. The repertoire holds over 50,000 clones, with approximately 88% as singletons. The sample was peripheral blood, taken on day 0 of AZD1222 vaccination. Receptors were obtained from an adult in good health. Each CDR3 is given without its conserved first and last residue.

TRBV3-1/TRBV3-2	13	TRBJ1-1	ASSRRQGAATEAF
TRBV7-9	12	TRBJ2-1	ASSFDNSYNEQF
TRBV6-2/TRBV6-3	14	TRBJ2-1	ASSYNSGRYYNEQF
TRBV27	14	TRBJ2-7	ASRSLASSSKLQQY
TRBV19	13	TRBJ1-1	ASSIEARAVTEAF
TRBV5-1	12	TRBJ1-2	ASSLAQGEGGYT
TRBV28	10	TRBJ2-2	ASSERPGELF
TRBV14	12	TRBJ1-1	ASSRSGMNTEAF
TRBV27	12	TRBJ2-7	ASSAGWRSYEQY
TRBV29-1	11	TRBJ1-5	SVGSEGNQPQH
TRBV7-2	11	TRBJ1-5	ASSLDRRRPQH
TRBV30	15	TRBJ1-4	ACTLTGGVATNEKLF
TRBV19	12	TRBJ2-2	ASSIGGSTGELF
TRBV15	10	TRBJ2-5	ATSNLGETQY
TRBV7-2	10	TRBJ2-3	ASSPHTDTQY
TRBV10-1	11	TRBJ2-3	ASSDVSTDTQY
TRBV19	13	TRBJ2-3	ASKDSGSYPDTQY
TRBV7-2	12	TRBJ2-7	ASSKLAGTGEQY
TRBV19	12	TRBJ1-5	ASAGQGGNQPQH
TRBV6-1	14	TRBJ2-1	ASSESDGTPYNEQF
TRBV19	12	TRBJ1-1	ASSIGTGATEAF
TRBV20-1	14	TRBJ2-1	SASKASGRADNEQF
TRBV2	8	TRBJ2-5	ASRIETQY
TRBV5-1	11	TRBJ1-1	ASSSQQVGEAF
TRBV14	10	TRBJ2-7	ASSPQGYEQY
TRBV2	11	TRBJ2-3	ASRTLSTDTQY
TRBV12-3/TRBV12-4	11	TRBJ1-5	ASSLTSDQPQH
TRBV28	12	TRBJ1-2	ASSLGAYNYGYT
TRBV9	13	TRBJ2-1	ASSLTTNLNNEQF
TRBV27	17	TRBJ2-3	ASSGAVAGPRGRTDTQY
TRBV11-3	11	TRBJ1-1	ASSAGGLTEAF
TRBV19	13	TRBJ1-5	ASSMGWVTWQPQH
TRBV3-1/TRBV3-2	13	TRBJ1-4	ASRDTGLTNEKLF
TRBV5-4	15	TRBJ2-3	ASSKPPSGSRADTQY
TRBV10-3	12	TRBJ2-1	AISESPATREQF
TRBV5-1	13	TRBJ1-1	ASRAIPEINTEAF
TRBV6-5	11	TRBJ1-1	ASSLQGNTEAF
TRBV5-1	13	TRBJ2-2	ASSSGQGNTGELF
TRBV19	11	TRBJ1-1	ASSINRGTEAF
TRBV7-2	13	TRBJ1-1	ASSPGGWVDTEAF
TRBV3-1/TRBV3-2	14	TRBJ1-4	ASSQGRTATNEKLF
TRBV27	11	TRBJ1-1	ASSTKGGTEAF
TRBV4-1	12	TRBJ1-5	ASSPAGSNQPQH
TRBV29-1	11	TRBJ2-7	SVLHRGQGEQY
TRBV6-6	14	TRBJ2-2	ASSYSRASGTGELF
TRBV5-5	12	TRBJ1-6	ASSLGLNNSPLH
TRBV5-1	13	TRBJ1-1	ASSAQDRGNTEAF
TRBV29-1	10	TRBJ2-5	SVEWGQETQY